Sequencing of this T cell receptor (beta chain) was carried out in a study of shared clonotypes between healthy human individuals. In the study overall: A couple of women and a few men aged 18 to 49 made up the donors. The study's findings and limits: A limitation of the genetic and exposure-history diversity represented arose from few donors.

Concerning this clone itself: Its antigen is currently unknown.

In the source study's methods: Junction-only sequences without quality scores came from ImmunoSEQ, so filtering differed. The protocol was immunoSEQ multiplex PCR, while the TCRdb copy is restricted to in-frame clones and leaves out a portion. V, J and clone size are those of that table, while D and trimming were read from the DNA. The sample lists about 490,000 clones, about 84% occurring once. The unsorted samples took tens of millions of PBMCs to get genomic DNA. The sample taken for sequencing was PBMCs. This TCR derives from a woman in her 40s in good health. Some clones in this sample may be carry-over from other donors' samples.

CDR3 region: CASSPTKTLGSYEQYF. The CDR3 DNA sequence: TGTGCCAGCAGTCCTACTAAGACGTTAGGGTCCTACGAGCAGTACTTC. The chain has TRBV7-3 and TRBJ2-7; D unclear. Germline values: CDR1 SGHTA, CDR2 FQGTGA. The CDR3 extends over 16 amino acids. V was shortened by 6 bases and J by 1 base, with 19 bases between the two germline ends.